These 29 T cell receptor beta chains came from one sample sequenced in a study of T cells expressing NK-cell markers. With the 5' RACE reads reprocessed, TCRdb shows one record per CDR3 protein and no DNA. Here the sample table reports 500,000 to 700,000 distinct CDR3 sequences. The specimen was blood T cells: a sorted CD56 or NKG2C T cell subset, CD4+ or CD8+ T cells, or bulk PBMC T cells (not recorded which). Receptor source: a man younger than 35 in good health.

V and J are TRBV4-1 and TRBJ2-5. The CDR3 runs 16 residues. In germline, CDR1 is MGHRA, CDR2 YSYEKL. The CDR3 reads CASSRTASSAQETQYF.

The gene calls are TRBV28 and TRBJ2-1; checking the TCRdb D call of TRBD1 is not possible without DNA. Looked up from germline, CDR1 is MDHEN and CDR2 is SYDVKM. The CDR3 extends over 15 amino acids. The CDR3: CASSRRDRGDNEQFF.

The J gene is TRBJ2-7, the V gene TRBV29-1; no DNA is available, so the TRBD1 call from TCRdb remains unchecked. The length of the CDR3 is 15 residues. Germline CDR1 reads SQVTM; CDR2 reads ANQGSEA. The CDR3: CSVEDFRGLSYEQYF.

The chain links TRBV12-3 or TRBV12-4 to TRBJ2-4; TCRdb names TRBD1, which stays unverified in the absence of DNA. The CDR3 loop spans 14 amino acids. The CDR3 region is CASSHRGRSSIQYF.

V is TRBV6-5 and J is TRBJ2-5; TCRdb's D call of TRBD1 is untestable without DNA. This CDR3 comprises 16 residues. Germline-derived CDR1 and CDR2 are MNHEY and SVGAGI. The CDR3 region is CASSYFLRMGRETQYF.

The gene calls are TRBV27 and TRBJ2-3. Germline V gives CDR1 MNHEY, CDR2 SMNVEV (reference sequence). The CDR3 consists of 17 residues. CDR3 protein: CASSLSGWQASTDTQYF.

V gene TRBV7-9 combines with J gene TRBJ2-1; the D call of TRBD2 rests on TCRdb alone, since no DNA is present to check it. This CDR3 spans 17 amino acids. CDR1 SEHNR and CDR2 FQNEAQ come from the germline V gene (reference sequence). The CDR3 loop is CASSLGGASGSVDEQFF.

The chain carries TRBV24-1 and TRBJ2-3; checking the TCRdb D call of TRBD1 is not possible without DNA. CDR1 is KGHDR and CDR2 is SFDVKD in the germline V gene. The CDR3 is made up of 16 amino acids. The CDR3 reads CATSDSRAGPTDTQYF.

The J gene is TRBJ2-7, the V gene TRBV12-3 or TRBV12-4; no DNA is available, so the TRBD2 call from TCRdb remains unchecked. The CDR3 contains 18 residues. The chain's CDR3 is CASTPPGQLTSGRYEQYF.

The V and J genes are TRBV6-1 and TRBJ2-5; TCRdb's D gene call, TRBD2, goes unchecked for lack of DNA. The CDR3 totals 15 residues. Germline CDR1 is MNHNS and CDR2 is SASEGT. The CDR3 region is CASSKCTGGQETQYF.

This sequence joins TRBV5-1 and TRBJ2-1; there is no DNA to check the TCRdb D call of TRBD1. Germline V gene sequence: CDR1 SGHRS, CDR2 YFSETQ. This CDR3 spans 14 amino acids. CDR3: CASSAPGPNNEQFF.

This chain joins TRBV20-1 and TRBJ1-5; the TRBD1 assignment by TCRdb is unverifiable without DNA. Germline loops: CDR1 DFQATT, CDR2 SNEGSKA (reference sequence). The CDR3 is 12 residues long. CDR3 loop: CSVRGLYQPQHF.

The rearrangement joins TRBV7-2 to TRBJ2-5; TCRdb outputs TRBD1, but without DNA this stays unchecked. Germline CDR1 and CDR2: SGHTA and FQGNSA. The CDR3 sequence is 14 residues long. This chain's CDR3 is CASSPGTGGREWYF.

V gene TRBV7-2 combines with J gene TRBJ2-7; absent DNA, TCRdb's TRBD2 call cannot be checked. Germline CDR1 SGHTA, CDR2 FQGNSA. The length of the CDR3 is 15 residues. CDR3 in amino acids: CASSLGVGQTTEQYF.

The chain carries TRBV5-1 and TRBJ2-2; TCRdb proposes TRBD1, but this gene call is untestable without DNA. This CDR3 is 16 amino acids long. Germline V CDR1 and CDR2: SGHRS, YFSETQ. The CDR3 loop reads CASSLTTTGNTGELFF.

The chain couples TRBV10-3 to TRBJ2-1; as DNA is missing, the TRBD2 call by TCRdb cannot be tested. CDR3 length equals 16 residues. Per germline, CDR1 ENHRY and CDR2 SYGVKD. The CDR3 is CAISESQGEGPNEQFF.

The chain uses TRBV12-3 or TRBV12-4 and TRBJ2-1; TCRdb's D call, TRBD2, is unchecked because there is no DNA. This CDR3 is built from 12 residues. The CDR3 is CATGLATNEQFF.

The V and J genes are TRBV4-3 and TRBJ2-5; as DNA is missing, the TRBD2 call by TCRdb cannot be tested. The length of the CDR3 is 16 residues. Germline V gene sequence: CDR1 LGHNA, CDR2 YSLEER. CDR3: CASSQGFERSQETQYF.

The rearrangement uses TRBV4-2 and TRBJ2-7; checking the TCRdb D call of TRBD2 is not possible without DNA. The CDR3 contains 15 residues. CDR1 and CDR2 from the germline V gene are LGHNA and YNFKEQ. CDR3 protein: CASSQGQLAAYEQYF.

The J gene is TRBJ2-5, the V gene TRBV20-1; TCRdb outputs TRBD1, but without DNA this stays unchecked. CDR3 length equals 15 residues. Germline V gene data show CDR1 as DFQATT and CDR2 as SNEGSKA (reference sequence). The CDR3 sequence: CSAGDPRGGRETQYF.

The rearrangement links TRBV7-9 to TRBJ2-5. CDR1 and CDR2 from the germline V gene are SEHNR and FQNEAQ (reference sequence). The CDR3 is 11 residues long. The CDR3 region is CASSLAGPASF.

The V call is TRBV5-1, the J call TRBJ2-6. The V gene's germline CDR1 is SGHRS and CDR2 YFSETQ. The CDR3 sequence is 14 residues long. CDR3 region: CASTQSDGANVLTF.

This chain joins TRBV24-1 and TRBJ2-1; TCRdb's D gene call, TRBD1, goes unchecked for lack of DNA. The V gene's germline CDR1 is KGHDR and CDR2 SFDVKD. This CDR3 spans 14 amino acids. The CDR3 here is CATSPQGKFNEQFF.

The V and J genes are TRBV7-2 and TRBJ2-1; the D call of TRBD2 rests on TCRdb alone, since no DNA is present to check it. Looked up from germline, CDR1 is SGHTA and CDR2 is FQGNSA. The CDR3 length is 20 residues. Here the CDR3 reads CASSLASPRLAGYSYNEQFF.

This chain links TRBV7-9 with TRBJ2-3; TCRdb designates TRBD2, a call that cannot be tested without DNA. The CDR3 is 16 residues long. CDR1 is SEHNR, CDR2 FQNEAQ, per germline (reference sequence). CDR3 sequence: CASSPGTSGTTDTQYF.

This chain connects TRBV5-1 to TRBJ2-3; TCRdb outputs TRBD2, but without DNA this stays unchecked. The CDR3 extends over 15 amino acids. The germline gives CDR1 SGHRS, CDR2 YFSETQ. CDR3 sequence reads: CASKLGGRKADTQYF.

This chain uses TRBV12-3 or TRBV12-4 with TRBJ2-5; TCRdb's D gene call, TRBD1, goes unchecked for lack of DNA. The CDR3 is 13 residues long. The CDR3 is CASSLQSGETQYF.

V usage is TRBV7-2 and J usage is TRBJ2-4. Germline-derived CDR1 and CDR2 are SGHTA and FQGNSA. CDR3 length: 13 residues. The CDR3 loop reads CASSWGDGNIQYF. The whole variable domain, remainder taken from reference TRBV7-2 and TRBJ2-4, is GAGVSQSPSNKVTEKGKDVELRCDPISGHTALYWYRQSLGQGLEFLIYFQGNSAPDKSGLPSDRFSAERTGGSVSTLTIQRTQQEDSAVYLCASSWGDGNIQYFGAGTRLSVL.

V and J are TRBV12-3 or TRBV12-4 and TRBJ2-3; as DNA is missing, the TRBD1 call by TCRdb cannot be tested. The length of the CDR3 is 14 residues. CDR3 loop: CASRKGGSTDTQYF.